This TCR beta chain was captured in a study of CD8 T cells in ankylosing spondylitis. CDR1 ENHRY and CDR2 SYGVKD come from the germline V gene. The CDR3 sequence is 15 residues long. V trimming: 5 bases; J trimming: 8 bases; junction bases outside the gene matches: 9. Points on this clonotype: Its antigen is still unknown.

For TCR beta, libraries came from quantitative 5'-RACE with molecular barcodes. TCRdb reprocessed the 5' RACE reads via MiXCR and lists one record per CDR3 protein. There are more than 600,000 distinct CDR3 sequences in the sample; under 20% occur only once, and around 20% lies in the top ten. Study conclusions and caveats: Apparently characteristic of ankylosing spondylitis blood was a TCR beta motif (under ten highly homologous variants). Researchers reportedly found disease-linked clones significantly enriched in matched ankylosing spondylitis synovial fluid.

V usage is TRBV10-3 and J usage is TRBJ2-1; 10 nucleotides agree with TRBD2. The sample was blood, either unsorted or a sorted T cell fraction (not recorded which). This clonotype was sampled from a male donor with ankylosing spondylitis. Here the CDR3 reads CAISQAGGPGDEQFF. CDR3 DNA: TGTGCCATCAGTCAAGCGGGAGGGCCCGGGGATGAGCAGTTCTTC.